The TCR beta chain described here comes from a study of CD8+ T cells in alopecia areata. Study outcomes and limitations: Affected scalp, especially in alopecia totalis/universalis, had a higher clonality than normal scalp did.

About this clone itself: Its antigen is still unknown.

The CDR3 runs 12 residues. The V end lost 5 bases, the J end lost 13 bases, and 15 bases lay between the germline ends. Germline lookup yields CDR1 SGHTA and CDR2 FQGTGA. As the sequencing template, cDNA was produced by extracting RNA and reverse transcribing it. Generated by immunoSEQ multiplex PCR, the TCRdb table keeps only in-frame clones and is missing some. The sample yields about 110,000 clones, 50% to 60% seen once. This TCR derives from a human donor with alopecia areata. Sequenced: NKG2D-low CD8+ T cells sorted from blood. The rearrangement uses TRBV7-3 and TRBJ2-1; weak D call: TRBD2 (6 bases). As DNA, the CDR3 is TGTGCCAGCAGCCCTGGAGGGTCTGATCAGTTCTTC. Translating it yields CASSPGGSDQFF.